This TCR beta chain came from a study of T cell responses to AZD1222 COVID-19 vaccine. Looking at the study overall: Doses given second, at about 4 or about 12 weeks, were pooled.

Trimming at V came to 2 bases and at J to 5 bases, leaving 0 bases not matched to a gene. The CDR3 extends over 13 amino acids. The data were produced by immunoSEQ multiplex PCR, yet TCRdb's version contains in-frame clones alone and is incomplete. The sample has about 160,000 clones, 85% to 95% seen once. Regarding the study as a whole: Epitopes outside B.1.351 and B.1.1.7 mutated regions reportedly drew nearly half of spike TCRs. Vaccine-associated CD4 TCRs spanned spike, dominant at 160-218 and 743-854. The peak T cell response came first, and repertoires were sampled only after it.

Concerning this clone itself: As yet, its antigen is unknown.

The origin of this receptor is an adult in good health. This sequence joins TRBV12-3 or TRBV12-4 and TRBJ2-7; 10 nucleotides align to TRBD2. Specimen: peripheral blood, collected on day 0 of AZD1222 vaccination. CDR3 in amino acids: CASSLLAGDEQYV. The CDR3 DNA is TGTGCCAGCAGTTTACTAGCGGGAGACGAGCAGTACGTC.